The 2 T cell receptor beta chains listed next were all sequenced from one sample in a study of control samples from healthy donors and cancer patients. The protocol was immunoSEQ multiplex PCR, while the TCRdb copy is restricted to in-frame clones and leaves out a portion. The sample lists 95,000 to 150,000 clones; around 87% were seen once. Sequences were obtained from blood. These receptors originate from a man aged 25 to 45 in good health.

The chain has TRBV2 and TRBJ1-1; no clear D gene. Germline V lookup: CDR1 SNHLY, CDR2 FYNNEI. V lost 4 bases, J lost 0 bases, and 6 bases lay in between. The CDR3 covers 13 residues. The chain's CDR3 is CASSGGMNTEAFF. The CDR3 nucleotides read TGTGCCAGCAGTGGAGGAATGAACACTGAAGCTTTCTTT.

The chain links TRBV11-3 to TRBJ2-1; D is possibly TRBD2 (5 bases). Trimming took off 5 bases at V and 0 bases at J, with 11 bases between the two ends. The CDR3 has 15 residues. Germline V lookup: CDR1 SGHNT, CDR2 YENEEA. The CDR3 is CASSEGWGSYNEQFF. The DNA for the CDR3 is TGTGCCAGCAGCGAGGGATGGGGCTCCTACAATGAGCAGTTCTTC.